These 12 T cell receptor beta chains originate from one sample sequenced in a study of blood T cells in healthy people across ages. PCR was performed a second time for about 6 to 12 cycles using a sample-barcoded 5' primer and a J-beta primer mix. TCRdb reprocessed the 5' RACE reads with MiXCR, giving one entry per CDR3 protein. Here the sample spans roughly 800,000 distinct CDR3 sequences, about 53% being singletons. Input material: blood. All receptors derive from an elderly man in good health.

This clonotype was picked up a small number of times. V usage is TRBV3-1 and J usage is TRBJ2-3; D ambiguous. The CDR3 length is 15 residues. Trimming removed 0 bases at V and 3 bases at J, with 10 bases between. In germline, CDR1 is LGHDT, CDR2 YNNKEL (reference sequence). The CDR3 DNA follows: TGTGCCAGCAGCCAAGATCTCTGGATGACAGATACGCAGTATTTT. Translated, it gives CASSQDLWMTDTQYF.

This chain joins TRBV29-1 and TRBJ1-1, with 8 bases matching TRBD1. The germline gives CDR1 SQVTM, CDR2 ANQGSEA. CDR3 length equals 12 residues. Germline trimming cut 6 bases from V and 6 bases from J; bases unmatched to any gene: 6. CDR3 protein: CSVGQVTPEAFF. CDR3 DNA: TGCAGCGTGGGACAGGTCACCCCTGAAGCTTTCTTT.

The chain recombines TRBV5-1 with TRBJ2-3; 7 nucleotides align to TRBD1. The CDR3 runs to 15 residues. Unmatched junction bases numbered 7, after V lost 4 bases and J lost 2 bases. Looked up from germline, CDR1 is SGHRS and CDR2 is YFSETQ. CDR3 sequence: CASSRPGQLTDTQYF. DNA of the CDR3: TGCGCCAGCAGCAGACCGGGACAGCTCACAGATACGCAGTATTTT.

The chain recombines TRBV10-2 with TRBJ2-7; either TRBD1 or TRBD2 may fit D (5 bases each). Germline assignment: CDR1 WSHSY and CDR2 SAAADI. The germline V and J ends were trimmed by 6 bases and 1 base, with 13 bases remaining between them. This CDR3 has 14 residues. This chain's CDR3 is CASRGRGPSYEQYF. CDR3 nucleotide sequence: TGCGCCAGCAGGGGACGGGGACCATCCTACGAGCAGTACTTC.

This chain's CDR3 is CASSLPGTGANVLTF. CDR3 nucleotide sequence: TGTGCCAGCAGCTTGCCGGGGACTGGGGCCAACGTCCTGACTTTC. This chain joins TRBV28 and TRBJ2-6; the D gene is possibly TRBD2 (5 bases). V gave up 6 bases and J gave up 2 bases, with 11 bases separating them. Looked up from germline, CDR1 is MDHEN and CDR2 is SYDVKM. The CDR3 spans 15 residues.

The chain employs TRBV2 and TRBJ1-2; D gene unclear. The CDR3 contains 14 residues. The germline V gene has CDR1 SNHLY and CDR2 FYNNEI. V was shortened by 4 bases and J by 0 bases, with 9 bases between the two germline ends. The CDR3 DNA sequence: TGTGCCAGCAGTGGACGGGGAGCTAACTATGGCTACACCTTC. Its translation: CASSGRGANYGYTF.

This clonotype turned up a few times. CDR3 sequence: CASSREPVDEQYF. Here the CDR3 DNA reads TGTGCCAGCAGCCGAGAGCCCGTGGACGAGCAGTACTTC. This chain connects TRBV3-1 to TRBJ2-7; D is ambiguous. The germline gives CDR1 LGHDT, CDR2 YNNKEL (reference sequence). CDR3 length: 13 residues. V dropped 4 bases and J dropped 5 bases, with 12 bases sitting between them.

The sample holds a few counts of this clonotype. The J gene is TRBJ2-1, the V gene TRBV24-1; 8 nucleotides agree with TRBD2. V lost 0 bases to trimming and J lost 9 bases; unmatched junction nucleotides: 12. This CDR3 has 17 residues. Germline CDR1 reads KGHDR; CDR2 reads SFDVKD. Here the CDR3 reads CATSDLPYGRAGGEQFF. As DNA, the CDR3 is TGTGCCACCAGTGATTTGCCTTACGGGAGGGCCGGGGGTGAGCAGTTCTTC.

The chain employs TRBV10-1 and TRBJ2-5, with TRBD1 identical over 7 bases. The CDR3 has 15 amino acids. V was pared by 8 bases and J by 3 bases, with 12 bases of the junction left unmatched. CDR1 and CDR2 (germline): WNHNN, SYGVQD (reference sequence). CDR3 nucleotides: TGCGCCAGCGCTCCCGGGACAGATAGAGAAGAGACCCAGTACTTC. Its protein is CASAPGTDREETQYF.

Worth noting for this clonotype: One end of the junction fails to match germline, which may point to a read error. The chain couples TRBV7-6 to TRBJ2-5; D unresolved. Germline assignment: CDR1 SGHVS and CDR2 FNYEAQ. This CDR3 is built from 14 residues. CDR3 in amino acids: CASSTGPYQDTQYF. In DNA form, the CDR3 reads TGTGCCAGCAGTACTGGACCGTACCAAGATACCCAGTACTTC.

CDR3 DNA sequence: TGTGCCAGCAGCTTGGAGGGGACGTGGGAGCAGTACTTC. Translated: CASSLEGTWEQYF. The chain links TRBV5-5 to TRBJ2-5; the D call may be TRBD1 or TRBD2 (5 bases each). With 0 bases removed from V and 11 bases from J, the gap between germline ends came to 14 bases. CDR3 size: 13 residues. Germline V gene sequence: CDR1 SGHKS, CDR2 YYEKEE (reference sequence).

The chain carries TRBV14 and TRBJ2-3; D may be TRBD1 (5 bases). Germline assignment: CDR1 SGHDN and CDR2 FVKESK. The CDR3 contains 13 residues. V dropped 5 bases and J dropped 14 bases, with 20 bases sitting between them. CDR3 loop: CASSLGPGRDAYF. For the CDR3, the DNA is TGTGCCAGCAGCTTGGGGCCAGGAAGAGACGCGTATTTT.